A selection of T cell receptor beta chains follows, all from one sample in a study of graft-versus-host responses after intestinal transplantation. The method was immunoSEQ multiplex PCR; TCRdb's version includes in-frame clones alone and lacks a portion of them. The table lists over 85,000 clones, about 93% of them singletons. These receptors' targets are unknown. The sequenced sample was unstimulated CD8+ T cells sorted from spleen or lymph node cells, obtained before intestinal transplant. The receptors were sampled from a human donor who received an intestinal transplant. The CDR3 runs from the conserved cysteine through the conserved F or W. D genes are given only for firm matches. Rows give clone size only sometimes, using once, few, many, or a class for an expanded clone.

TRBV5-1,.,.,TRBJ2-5,TGCGCCAGCAGCGAGGGTCGGGGGGCCGGGGAGACCCAGTACTTC,CASSEGRGAGETQYF
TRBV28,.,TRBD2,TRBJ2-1,TGTGCGAGCCTTGGGGGGAGGGCCATCTACAATGAGCAGTTCTTC,CASLGGRAIYNEQFF
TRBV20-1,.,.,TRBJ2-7,TGCAGTGCTAGAGACACCTACGAGCAGTACTTC,CSARDTYEQYF
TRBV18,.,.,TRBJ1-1,TGTGCCAGCTCACCATCGGACAGCTTTACTGAAGCTTTCTTT,CASSPSDSFTEAFF
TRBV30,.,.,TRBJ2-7,TGTGCCTGGAGTGTAGAGGGCCGGGCCATCGAGCAGTACTTC,CAWSVEGRAIEQYF
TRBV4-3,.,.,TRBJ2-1,TGCGCCAGCAGCCAAGATACCGGTTCCTACAATGAGCAGTTCTTC,CASSQDTGSYNEQFF
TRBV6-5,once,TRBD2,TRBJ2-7,TGTGCCAGCAGTTACGGGCTAGCGGGATCCTACGAGCAGTACTTC,CASSYGLAGSYEQYF
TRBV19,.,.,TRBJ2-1,TGTGCCAGTAGTCTAAGCAATGAGCAGTTCTTC,CASSLSNEQFF
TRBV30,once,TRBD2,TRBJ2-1,TGTGCCTGGGGGGCCGGACTAGCGGGCTACAATGAGCAGTTCTTC,CAWGAGLAGYNEQFF
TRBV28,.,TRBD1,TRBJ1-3,TGTGCCACCTCAGACAGGGCGTTGGATTACTCTGGAAACACCATATATTTT,CATSDRALDYSGNTIYF
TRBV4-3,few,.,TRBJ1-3,TGCGCCAGCAGCCAAGGCCTTGAGGCCATCGGAAACACCATATATTTT,CASSQGLEAIGNTIYF
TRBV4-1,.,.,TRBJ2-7,TGCGCCAGCAGCCAAAGGGAGAGCTACGAGCAGTACTTC,CASSQRESYEQYF
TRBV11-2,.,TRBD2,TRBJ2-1,TGTGCCAGCAGCTTAGACGAGACTAGCGGGAGGGCCAATGGCTACAATGAGCAGTTCTTC,CASSLDETSGRANGYNEQFF
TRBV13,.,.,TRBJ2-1,TGTGCCAGCAGCAGGATAGTTGGAGGGGCCGATGAGCAGTTCTTC,CASSRIVGGADEQFF
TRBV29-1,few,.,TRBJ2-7,TGCAGCGTTGGGGAGGGGGTCAACGAGCAGTACTTC,CSVGEGVNEQYF
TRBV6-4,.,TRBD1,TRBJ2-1,TGTGCCAGCAGTGTCAGCCCGAACGGACAGGGGCCTAACAATGAGCAGTTCTTC,CASSVSPNGQGPNNEQFF
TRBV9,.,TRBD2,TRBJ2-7,TGTGCCAGCTCAAGCGGGGTCGTGAACGAGCAGTACTTC,CASSSGVVNEQYF
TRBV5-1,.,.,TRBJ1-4,TGCGCCAGCAGCTACCGGGGGGCGGCCGTTGCAACTAATGAAAAACTGTTTTTT,CASSYRGAAVATNEKLFF
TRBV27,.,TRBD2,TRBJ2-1,TGTGCCAGCAGTTTCGGTCTAGCGGGGGGAAATGAGCAGTTCTTC,CASSFGLAGGNEQFF
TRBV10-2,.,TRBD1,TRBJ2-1,TGCGCCAGCAGTGATTGGACAGGGGGCTATGAGCAGTTCTTC,CASSDWTGGYEQFF
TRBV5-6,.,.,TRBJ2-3,TGTGCCAGCAGCGTTTTACAGGGGGGGCGTCCAGATACGCAGTATTTT,CASSVLQGGRPDTQYF
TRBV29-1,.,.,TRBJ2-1,TGCAGCGTGGGGGCTTACAATGAGCAGTTCTTC,CSVGAYNEQFF
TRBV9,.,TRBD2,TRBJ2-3,TGTGCCAGCAGCTCTTCTAGCGGGGGGAGCACAGATACGCAGTATTTT,CASSSSSGGSTDTQYF
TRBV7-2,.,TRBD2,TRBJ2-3,TGTGCCAGCAGCTTAGATTTTTTCCTAGCGGGACCGACAGATACGCAGTATTTT,CASSLDFFLAGPTDTQYF
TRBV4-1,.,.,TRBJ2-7,TGCGCCAGCAGCCAAGGCCATACAGGAACCTACGAGCAGTACTTC,CASSQGHTGTYEQYF
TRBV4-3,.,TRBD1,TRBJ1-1,TGCGCCAACAGCCCGACAGGGGGGGACACTGAAGCTTTCTTT,CANSPTGGDTEAFF
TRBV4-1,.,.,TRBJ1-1,TGCGCCAGCACTTATTACCGGGACATCCCGAACACTGAAGCTTTCTTT,CASTYYRDIPNTEAFF
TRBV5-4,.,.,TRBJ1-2,TGTGCCAGCAGCTTGGGGGAGGGCCGGTATGGCTACACCTTC,CASSLGEGRYGYTF
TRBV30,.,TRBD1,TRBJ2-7,TGTGCCTGCGCCGGGACAGGGCCGTACGAGCAGTACTTC,CACAGTGPYEQYF
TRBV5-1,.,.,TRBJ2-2,TGCGCCAGCAGCTTCACCCCAGGGGGGTCGAACACCGGGGAGCTGTTTTTT,CASSFTPGGSNTGELFF
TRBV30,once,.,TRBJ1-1,TGTGCCTGGAGTGTACTGACAGGGAACACTGAAGCTTTCTTT,CAWSVLTGNTEAFF
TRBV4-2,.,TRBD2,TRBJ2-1,TGTGCCAGCAGCCAAGACCCATTAGGGCTAGCGGGAGGGGATGAGCAGTTCTTC,CASSQDPLGLAGGDEQFF
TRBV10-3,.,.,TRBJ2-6,TGTGCCATCAGTGAGCCTGGAGGGAACTCTGGGGCCAACGTCCTGACTTTC,CAISEPGGNSGANVLTF
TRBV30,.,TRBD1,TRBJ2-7,TGTGCCTGGAGTGTAGACAGGGCCGGCTCCTACGAGCAGTACTTC,CAWSVDRAGSYEQYF
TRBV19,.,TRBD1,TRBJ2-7,TGTGCCAGTAGTTCCGACACGACAGGGGCCGACGAGCAGTACTTC,CASSSDTTGADEQYF
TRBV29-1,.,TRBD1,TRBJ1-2,TGCAGCGTCCCCGGACAGGACTCCTATGGCTACACCTTC,CSVPGQDSYGYTF
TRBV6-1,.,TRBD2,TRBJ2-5,TGTGCCAGCAGTGAACTAGCGGGAGGAGGTGAGACCCAGTACTTC,CASSELAGGGETQYF
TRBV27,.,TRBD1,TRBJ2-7,TGTGCCAGCACCTCCGGGACAGGGGATTACGAGCAGTACTTC,CASTSGTGDYEQYF
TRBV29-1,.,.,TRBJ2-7,TGCAGCGTTGGCAGATCCTACGAGCAGTACTTC,CSVGRSYEQYF
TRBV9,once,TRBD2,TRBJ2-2,TGTGCCAGCAGTCTTCGAGGGACTAGTCGTTCCGGGGAGCTGTTTTTT,CASSLRGTSRSGELFF
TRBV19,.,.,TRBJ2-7,TGTGCCAGCTCCATTACAGGGAACTACGAGCAGTACTTC,CASSITGNYEQYF
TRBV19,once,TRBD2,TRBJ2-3,TGTGCCAGTAAGGGGACTAGCGGGGTGACAGATACGCAGTATTTT,CASKGTSGVTDTQYF